This T cell receptor beta chain was obtained from a study of long-term antiretroviral therapy in people with HIV. Study information: Samples from the earliest time points predate the 2015 immediate-ART recommendation by about a decade.

Comments on this clone: Its antigen is not known.

Findings of the study overall: Relative to control repertoires, HIV repertoires exhibited narrower CDR3 length ranges.

CDR1 is MNHNS and CDR2 is SASEGT in the germline V gene. The CDR3 runs 14 residues. V lost 1 base and J 12 bases, leaving 18 bases between the germline ends. At least two post-ART and at least one pre-ART PBMC sample were available for each donor. HIV-positive participants all received treatment in the United States. Run at survey level, the immunoSEQ assay was version v3.0. The table came from immunoSEQ multiplex PCR; TCRdb's copy has only in-frame clones and leaves some out. The sample has 25,000 to 35,000 clones, 70% to 90% seen once. This clonotype was obtained from a woman under 40 with HIV. Source: unsorted PBMCs, taken 0.8 years after starting antiretroviral therapy. The gene calls are TRBV6-1 and TRBJ2-5; tentatively, D is TRBD1 or TRBD2 (7 bases each). The CDR3 coding sequence is TGTGCCAGCAGTGAAGACGTCAGGGGGGGTGACAAGTACTTC. It specifies CASSEDVRGGDKYF.